Listed here are 20 T cell receptor beta chains from one sample, sequenced in a study of blood T cell repertoires in COVID-19. Assay used: immunoSEQ multiplex PCR; TCRdb lists only in-frame clones, some missing. The sample holds some 150,000 clones; about 80% are singletons and the top ten take approximately 3.8%. Sequenced input: peripheral blood. These receptors came from a woman aged 55-70 years with acute or convalescent COVID-19.

The chain links TRBV7-6 to TRBJ2-1, with D hard to call. CDR3 size: 12 residues. Trimming took off 3 bases at V and 6 bases at J, with 6 bases between the two ends. The germline gives CDR1 SGHVS, CDR2 FNYEAQ. This chain's CDR3 is CASSFSTNEQFF. For the CDR3, the DNA is TGTGCCAGCAGCTTCAGTACCAATGAGCAGTTCTTC.

This clone has just a few counts. The chain links TRBV7-8 to TRBJ2-5, with D perhaps matching TRBD1 (5 bases). Trimming shortened V by 3 bases and J by 5 bases, and 10 bases separated the two germline ends. The CDR3 length is 13 residues. From germline, CDR1 is SGHVS and CDR2 FQNEAQ. As DNA, the CDR3 is TGTGCCAGCAGCTTCGGACAATGGGAGACCCAGTACTTC. Translated: CASSFGQWETQYF.

The chain links TRBV4-3 to TRBJ1-4, with D perhaps TRBD1 (6 bases). The CDR3 totals 16 residues. Germline V gives CDR1 LGHNA, CDR2 YSLEER. Trimming pared 4 bases from V and 0 bases from J, leaving 12 bases between. CDR3: CASSPNGGSTNEKLFF. The CDR3 region has the DNA TGCGCCAGCAGCCCAAATGGGGGCTCAACTAATGAAAAACTGTTTTTT.

The chain couples TRBV6-2 or TRBV6-3 to TRBJ2-7, with 14 bases fitting TRBD2. The J segment lost 2 bases and the V segment lost 2 bases, leaving 2 bases of the junction unmatched. This CDR3 comprises 16 residues. The germline gives CDR1 MNHEY, CDR2 SVGEGT. DNA of the CDR3: TGTGCCAGCAGTTACAGACTAGCGGGAGGGCCCTACGAGCAGTACTTC. Translating it yields CASSYRLAGGPYEQYF.

The J gene is TRBJ2-3, the V gene TRBV5-5; 8 bases are shared with TRBD1. CDR1 SGHKS and CDR2 YYEKEE come from the germline V gene (reference sequence). V lost 3 bases, J lost 0 bases, and 3 bases stayed unmatched. The CDR3 loop spans 15 amino acids. Here the CDR3 reads CASSYQGASTDTQYF. The CDR3 DNA reads as TGTGCCAGCAGCTACCAGGGGGCAAGCACAGATACGCAGTATTTT.

The chain recombines TRBV28 with TRBJ2-7; 10 nucleotides match TRBD2. The CDR3 is 14 residues long. Trimming at V came to 7 bases and at J to 7 bases, leaving 10 bases not matched to a gene. Per germline, CDR1 MDHEN and CDR2 SYDVKM. The CDR3 bases are TGTGCCAGCAATCCGGGACTAGCGCTGGAGGAGCAGTACTTC. Protein: CASNPGLALEEQYF.

This clone was detected a few times. The genes are TRBV23-1 and TRBJ1-6; TRBD1 matches at 7 bases. TRBV23-1 carries the ORF label, with uncertain function. V was clipped by 1 base and J by 10 bases; unmatched bases: 19. This CDR3 comprises 19 residues. CDR3 bases: TGCGCCAGCAGTCAATTTCATCTGAGGGGGCTTTGCTACTTCTCACCCCTCCACTTT. As protein: CASSQFHLRGLCYFSPLHF.

The chain has TRBV27 and TRBJ2-7; 7 bases agree with TRBD2. V dropped 4 bases and J dropped 2; count of bases not matched to a gene: 2. The CDR3 totals 13 residues. Germline CDR1 is MNHEY and CDR2 is SMNVEV (reference sequence). The CDR3 DNA reads TGTGCCAGCAGTTCGGGACTACCCTACGAGCAGTACTTC. Protein product: CASSSGLPYEQYF.

V and J are TRBV11-2 and TRBJ2-1; no clear D. V lost 3 bases to trimming and J lost 4 bases, with 13 bases between them. Germline CDR1 and CDR2: SGHAT and FQNNGV. The CDR3 contains 15 residues. CDR3 sequence reads: CASSFVSQVYNEQFF. DNA for the CDR3: TGTGCCAGCAGCTTTGTCAGCCAGGTGTACAATGAGCAGTTCTTC.

The genes are TRBV7-8 and TRBJ2-1; 8 bases match TRBD2. Per the germline V gene, CDR1 is SGHVS and CDR2 is FQNEAQ. CDR3 length: 14 residues. J was trimmed by 9 bases and V by 6 bases; bases with no gene match: 10. CDR3 sequence reads: CASSRSGEVGEQFF. CDR3 DNA: TGTGCCAGCAGTCGTAGCGGGGAGGTCGGTGAGCAGTTCTTC. Based on the CDR3 plus reference TRBV7-8 and TRBJ2-1, the full variable domain is GAGVSQSPRYKVAKRGQDVALRCDPISGHVSLFWYQQALGQGPEFLTYFQNEAQLDKSGLPSDRFFAERPEGSVSTLKIQRTQQEDSAVYLCASSRSGEVGEQFFGPGTRLTVL.

CDR3 loop: CASSQGLAGIHPGELFF. Written as DNA, the CDR3 is TGCGCCAGCAGCCAAGGGCTAGCGGGAATTCACCCCGGGGAGCTGTTTTTT. The chain has TRBV4-3 and TRBJ2-2, with 9 bases fitting TRBD2. V was pared by 1 base and J by 6 bases, with 9 bases of the junction left unmatched. Germline V gene lookup returns CDR1 LGHNA and CDR2 YSLEER. The CDR3 runs 17 residues.

The chain couples TRBV12-5 to TRBJ1-4; D not certain. Germline lookup yields CDR1 LGHNT and CDR2 FRNRAP. The CDR3 runs 14 residues. V lost 4 bases, J lost 0 bases, and 6 bases lay in between. The CDR3, as DNA: TGTGCTAGTGGTTCGTCTGCAACTAATGAAAAACTGTTTTTT. Its translation: CASGSSATNEKLFF.

V usage is TRBV7-8 and J usage is TRBJ2-7; 10 bases agree with TRBD1. Germline CDR1 reads SGHVS; CDR2 reads FQNEAQ. V dropped 3 bases and J dropped 6; count of bases not matched to a gene: 11. This CDR3 is 16 amino acids long. The CDR3: CASSLPPGQGKIEQYF. The CDR3 DNA reads as TGTGCCAGCAGCTTGCCTCCGGGACAGGGGAAGATCGAGCAGTACTTC.

The gene calls are TRBV29-1 and TRBJ1-1; D gene uncertain. CDR1 and CDR2 (germline): SQVTM, ANQGSEA. CDR3 length: 11 residues. Trimming stripped 6 bases from V and 4 bases from J, with 9 bases between. Here the CDR3 DNA reads TGCAGCGTCGGAGTCGGCACTGAAGCTTTCTTT. Its protein is CSVGVGTEAFF.

This chain joins TRBV4-3 and TRBJ2-5; TRBD1 matches at 10 bases. V shed 2 bases, J shed 5 bases, and the junction held 14 bases outside the gene matches. The CDR3 extends over 18 amino acids. Germline V gene sequence: CDR1 LGHNA, CDR2 YSLEER. For the CDR3, the DNA is TGCGCCAGCAGCCAAACTATTCCGGGACAGGGGAGAGTGGAGACCCAGTACTTC. The encoded protein is CASSQTIPGQGRVETQYF.

The J gene is TRBJ2-1, the V gene TRBV11-2; TRBD2 matches 8 bases. Looked up from germline, CDR1 is SGHAT and CDR2 is FQNNGV. The CDR3 covers 14 residues. V shed 0 bases, J shed 8 bases, and the junction held 3 bases outside the gene matches. The CDR3 sequence is CASSLESREDEQFF. In DNA form, the CDR3 reads TGTGCCAGCAGCTTAGAGTCGCGGGAGGATGAGCAGTTCTTC.

The rearrangement uses TRBV5-6 and TRBJ2-7; 11 positions agree with TRBD2. V was clipped by 3 bases and J by 2 bases; unmatched bases: 4. Per germline, CDR1 SGHDT and CDR2 YYEEEE. This CDR3 region has 15 residues. The CDR3 reads CASSWGTSGPYEQYF. The CDR3, as DNA: TGTGCCAGCAGCTGGGGGACTAGCGGACCCTACGAGCAGTACTTC.

The chain employs TRBV30 and TRBJ2-7; 8 bases match TRBD2. V was pared by 4 bases and J by 5 bases, with 10 bases of the junction left unmatched. CDR3 size: 14 residues. CDR1 is GTSNPN, CDR2 SVGIG, per germline (reference sequence). The CDR3 region is CAWTPGLVRDEQYF. The CDR3, as DNA: TGTGCCTGGACCCCGGGACTAGTGAGGGACGAGCAGTACTTC.

This clone occurred many times. The rearrangement links TRBV5-6 to TRBJ2-1, with TRBD1 matching over 9 bases. The J segment lost 6 bases and the V segment lost 4 bases, leaving 5 bases of the junction unmatched. CDR1 SGHDT and CDR2 YYEEEE come from the germline V gene. The CDR3 extends over 14 amino acids. The CDR3 DNA sequence: TGTGCCAGCAGCCCGGGACAGGGAGGCAATGAGCAGTTCTTC. As protein: CASSPGQGGNEQFF.

This sequence joins TRBV4-1 and TRBJ1-5; 7 nucleotides agree with TRBD1. V lost 1 base, J lost 7 bases, and 10 bases stayed unmatched. Germline-derived CDR1 and CDR2 are MGHRA and YSYEKL. This CDR3 contains 16 residues. CDR3 sequence: CASSQVSAGGGQPQHF. The CDR3 region has the DNA TGCGCCAGCAGCCAAGTGTCGGCAGGGGGAGGACAGCCCCAGCATTTT.